This TCR beta chain was recovered during a study of CD8 T cells in ankylosing spondylitis. General study findings and limits: A motif of 7 to 9 highly homologous TCR beta variants was seen as apparently characteristic of ankylosing spondylitis blood.

The sample holds many counts of this clonotype. Its target is not known. The CDR3 is 15 amino acids. The germline gives CDR1 MDHEN, CDR2 SYDVKM. The ends lost 4 bases at V and 3 bases at J; junction bases unmatched: 4. TCRdb re-analysed the 5' RACE reads in MiXCR, keeping a single row per CDR3 protein. The sample consists of more than 400,000 distinct CDR3 sequences, about 5% of them appearing once. V and J are TRBV28 and TRBJ1-2; 11 nucleotides line up with TRBD1. Input material: blood, either unsorted or a sorted T cell fraction (not recorded which). The receptor comes from a male donor with ankylosing spondylitis. The CDR3 DNA is TGTGCCAGCAGTTCCTGGGACAGGGGGGACTATGGCTACACCTTC. Translating it yields CASSSWDRGDYGYTF.